Each of the 10 T cell receptor beta chains below was sequenced from the same sample in a study of beta chain features in type 1 diabetes. The entirety of the isolated RNA underwent reverse transcription, so expressed TCRB transcripts were sequenced. Profiling relied on immunoSEQ multiplex PCR, and the TCRdb table lists in-frame clones only, not all of them. In the table there are around 500,000 clones, about an eighth of which are singletons. Sequenced: naive CD4+ T cells from blood. The origin of the receptors is a woman aged 18 to 35 in good health.

This clone was observed a handful of times. The V call is TRBV10-3, the J call TRBJ2-5; 9 positions match TRBD2. CDR1 and CDR2 from the germline V gene are ENHRY and SYGVKD. The CDR3 is 16 residues long. J gave up 3 bases and V 2 bases, and 7 bases lay outside the gene matches. DNA for the CDR3: TGTGCCATCAGTGAGGCACCGGGACTAGCAAAAGAGACCCAGTACTTC. Translated: CAISEAPGLAKETQYF.

The V call is TRBV15, the J call TRBJ2-1, with D perhaps matching TRBD2 (6 bases). The CDR3 is made up of 16 amino acids. V lost 0 bases to trimming and J lost 5 bases, with 14 bases between them. Germline CDR1 and CDR2: LNHNV and YYDKDF (reference sequence). CDR3 amino acids: CATSRDRLVLNNEQFF. The CDR3 DNA follows: TGTGCCACCAGCAGAGATCGACTAGTCTTAAACAATGAGCAGTTCTTC.

This clone has only a few counts. The chain is built from TRBV11-2 and TRBJ2-7; TRBD1 is a possible D gene (7 bases). The CDR3 loop spans 15 amino acids. Germline V gives CDR1 SGHAT, CDR2 FQNNGV. Trimming removed 5 bases at V and 6 bases at J, with 20 bases between. CDR3 in amino acids: CASSQGGSALGEQYF. CDR3 DNA: TGTGCCAGCAGCCAGGGGGGCAGTGCCCTAGGCGAGCAGTACTTC.

This clone occurred a few times. This chain connects TRBV4-2 to TRBJ2-5; D call uncertain. The germline V and J ends were trimmed by 1 base and 0 bases, with 6 bases remaining between them. The CDR3 sequence is 14 residues long. CDR1 and CDR2 from the germline V gene are LGHNA and YNFKEQ. This CDR3 reads CASSQGPNQETQYF. In nucleotides, the CDR3 is TGTGCCAGCAGCCAAGGGCCTAACCAAGAGACCCAGTACTTC.

The chain is built from TRBV25-1 and TRBJ1-4, with D possibly matching TRBD1 (6 bases). V dropped 10 bases and J dropped 8 bases, with 26 bases sitting between them. This CDR3 has 16 residues. Per the germline V gene, CDR1 is MGHDK and CDR2 is SYGVNS. CDR3 DNA sequence: TGTGCCACCAGCGGACAGAAGCTAGGCTTTAGCGAAAAACTGTTTTTT. Translating it yields CATSGQKLGFSEKLFF.

This clone showed up just a few times. The gene calls are TRBV5-6 and TRBJ2-7, with TRBD2 identical over 7 bases. Germline CDR1 and CDR2: SGHDT and YYEEEE. The CDR3 loop spans 15 amino acids. V gave up 2 bases and J gave up 5 bases; unmatched junction bases: 10. The CDR3, as DNA: TGTGCCAGCAGCTTCCTATGGGGGAGCGGGGACGAGCAGTACTTC. It encodes CASSFLWGSGDEQYF.

The gene calls are TRBV4-1 and TRBJ2-5, with TRBD1 matching 9 bases. The germline V gene has CDR1 MGHRA and CDR2 YSYEKL. J was trimmed by 5 bases and V by 3 bases; bases with no gene match: 7. The CDR3 loop spans 15 amino acids. DNA for the CDR3: TGCGCCAGCAGCCATCCGGGACAGGGCGGGGAGACCCAGTACTTC. Encoded protein: CASSHPGQGGETQYF.

V gene TRBV5-6 combines with J gene TRBJ1-1; D unresolved. CDR1 and CDR2 (germline): SGHDT, YYEEEE. The CDR3 has 13 residues. V was pared by 4 bases and J by 1 base, with 8 bases between. The CDR3 loop reads CASSRAANTEAFF. CDR3 nucleotides: TGTGCCAGCAGCCGGGCAGCGAACACTGAAGCTTTCTTT.

This clone was seen a handful of times. The rearrangement uses TRBV13 and TRBJ2-3; D might be TRBD2 (5 bases). The V gene's germline CDR1 is PRHDT and CDR2 FYEKMQ (reference sequence). V was shortened by 1 base and J by 0 bases, with 11 bases between the two germline ends. There are 16 residues in the CDR3. This CDR3 reads CASSLVMLASTDTQYF. The DNA of the CDR3 is TGTGCCAGCAGCTTAGTTATGCTAGCCAGCACAGATACGCAGTATTTT.

The rearrangement joins TRBV9 to TRBJ2-3; D possibly corresponds to TRBD2 (6 bases). The CDR3 totals 14 residues. CDR1 SGDLS and CDR2 YYNGEE come from the germline V gene. V was trimmed by 4 bases and J by 1 base, leaving 10 bases between them. This CDR3 reads CASSLTSGTDTQYF. Written as DNA, the CDR3 is TGTGCCAGCAGCCTGACTAGTGGCACAGATACGCAGTATTTT.